Below are 8 T cell receptor beta chains sequenced from a single sample in a study of identical twins. TCRdb processed the 5' RACE reads anew with MiXCR; each CDR3 protein has one entry. This sample carries 150,000 or so distinct CDR3 sequences, roughly 3.5% of them seen once, and the ten largest clones take 7.5% to 8.5%. Sample: memory T cells sorted from blood. The receptors here all came from a man in his late teens or twenties in good health.

This clonotype occurred many times. The chain carries TRBV20-1 and TRBJ1-4; D possibly corresponds to TRBD1 (5 bases). Germline values: CDR1 DFQATT, CDR2 SNEGSKA (reference sequence). The CDR3 is 13 residues long. Trimming shortened V by 5 bases and J by 4 bases, and 11 bases separated the two germline ends. The CDR3 region is CSARDHYNEKLFF. The CDR3 DNA reads TGCAGTGCTCGGGACCACTATAATGAAAAACTGTTTTTT.

This clonotype occurred many times. The rearrangement joins TRBV7-8 to TRBJ2-7; D uncertain. The CDR3 consists of 13 residues. Germline loops: CDR1 SGHVS, CDR2 FQNEAQ. V was pared by 8 bases and J by 0 bases, with 11 bases between. CDR3 nucleotide sequence: TGTGCCAGCTTGCGGTTGAGCTCCTACGAGCAGTACGTC. Residues: CASLRLSSYEQYV.

The table lists this clonotype with many counts. This rearrangement joins TRBV5-1 to TRBJ2-7; D is possibly TRBD1 or TRBD2 (5 bases each). Germline CDR1 reads SGHRS; CDR2 reads YFSETQ. Trimming removed 4 bases at V and 5 bases at J, with 16 bases between. This CDR3 is 14 amino acids long. CDR3 nucleotide sequence: TGCGCCAGCAGCCCCCGTGGGGGAGTGGACGAGCAGTACGTC. Its translation is CASSPRGGVDEQYV.

This clonotype was detected ten times or more. V usage is TRBV5-1 and J usage is TRBJ1-4; the match to TRBD1 covers 9 bases. CDR1 and CDR2 from the germline V gene are SGHRS and YFSETQ. The J segment lost 0 bases and the V segment lost 4 bases, leaving 10 bases of the junction unmatched. The CDR3 totals 18 residues. As DNA, the CDR3 is TGCGCCAGCAGCGGCGGGACAGGGCTTCCGGCAACTAATGAAAAACTGTTTTTT. Encoded protein: CASSGGTGLPATNEKLFF. Combining the CDR3 with reference TRBV5-1 and TRBJ1-4 gives the whole variable domain KAGVTQTPRYLIKTRGQQVTLSCSPISGHRSVSWYQQTPGQGLQFLFEYFSETQRNKGNFPGRFSGRQFSNSRSEMNVSTLELGDSALYLCASSGGTGLPATNEKLFFGSGTQLSVL.

This clonotype was detected ten times or more. The V gene is TRBV28, the J gene TRBJ2-7, with 7 bases aligning to TRBD2. From germline, CDR1 is MDHEN and CDR2 SYDVKM. The trim removed 6 bases at V and 3 bases at J, leaving 11 bases unmatched. The CDR3 is made up of 15 amino acids. In nucleotides, the CDR3 is TGTGCCAGCAGGATGAGAGCGGGGTGGGACTACGAGCAGTACTTC. Its protein is CASRMRAGWDYEQYF.

This clonotype was counted ten times or more. The chain combines TRBV10-3 with TRBJ2-5; 10 nucleotides agree with TRBD1. Trimming cost V 7 bases and J 3 bases; bases outside gene matches: 5. The CDR3 is 14 amino acids. Looked up from germline, CDR1 is ENHRY and CDR2 is SYGVKD. The DNA for the CDR3 is TGTGCCATCACGGGACAGGGGTCGAAAGAGACCCAGTACTTC. Translated: CAITGQGSKETQYF.

In this sample, this clonotype turned up many times. The chain carries TRBV14 and TRBJ2-3, with D perhaps TRBD1 (6 bases). Germline assignment: CDR1 SGHDN and CDR2 FVKESK. Trimming cost V 0 bases and J 3 bases, with 10 bases left between them. The CDR3 runs to 15 residues. CDR3 amino acids: CASSQELQGTDTQYF. Here the CDR3 DNA reads TGTGCCAGCAGCCAAGAGCTCCAGGGGACAGATACGCAGTATTTT.

In this sample, this clonotype turned up many times. This chain links TRBV20-1 with TRBJ2-3; 8 bases align to TRBD2. The CDR3 loop spans 13 amino acids. Germline CDR1 DFQATT, CDR2 SNEGSKA (reference sequence). Unmatched junction bases numbered 8, after V lost 5 bases and J lost 7 bases. CDR3: CSAPGLAPYTQYF. CDR3 coding DNA: TGCAGTGCTCCCGGACTAGCCCCCTATACGCAGTATTTT.